The 27 T cell receptor beta chains in this list originate from one sample, sequenced in a study of cytomegalovirus exposure and HLA in healthy donors. The PCR was carried out with 60 Vbeta primers and 13 Jbeta primers. Sequenced by immunoSEQ multiplex PCR; TCRdb stores in-frame clones only, minus some. This sample has 150,000 to 200,000 clones; less than 80% occur once, and the top ten carry under 0.75%. Source material: PBMCs. The receptor source for this set is a woman aged 40 to 50 in good health and CMV-seronegative.

This chain uses TRBV7-9 with TRBJ2-1, with 12 bases identical to TRBD2. The length of the CDR3 is 15 residues. Germline V gene lookup returns CDR1 SEHNR and CDR2 FQNEAQ (reference sequence). The J segment lost 7 bases and the V segment lost 3 bases, leaving 4 bases of the junction unmatched. DNA for the CDR3: TGTGCCAGCAGCTTTGACACTAGCGGGAGGAATGAGCAGTTCTTC. It is translated as CASSFDTSGRNEQFF.

The J gene is TRBJ1-1, the V gene TRBV10-3; D is unclear. The CDR3 spans 12 residues. Germline V CDR1 and CDR2: ENHRY, SYGVKD. V lost 0 bases and J lost 11, with 10 bases in between. DNA of the CDR3: TGTGCCATCAGTGAGTCCCAAGGAGGTGCTTTCTTT. Its protein is CAISESQGGAFF.

The chain uses TRBV6-5 and TRBJ2-7; the D gene is possibly TRBD2 (5 bases). The CDR3 spans 16 residues. V was pared by 0 bases and J by 4 bases, with 16 bases between. From germline, CDR1 is MNHEY and CDR2 SVGAGI. The CDR3 DNA is TGTGCCAGCAGTTACTCGCAAGGAGGTAGGAATTACGAGCAGTACTTC. It yields the protein CASSYSQGGRNYEQYF.

The chain joins TRBV11-3 to TRBJ2-7; D perhaps matches TRBD1 (6 bases). The CDR3 extends over 12 amino acids. V was pared by 6 bases and J by 2 bases, with 8 bases between. Germline lookup yields CDR1 SGHNT and CDR2 YENEEA. The CDR3 sequence: CASRDRPYEQYF. The CDR3 DNA follows: TGTGCCAGCAGGGACAGACCCTACGAGCAGTACTTC. Supplemented by reference TRBV11-3 and TRBJ2-7, the full variable domain reads EAGVVQSPRYKIIEKKQPVAFWCNPISGHNTLYWYLQNLGQGPELLIRYENEEAVDDSQLPKDRFSAERLKGVDSTLKIQPAELGDSAVYLCASRDRPYEQYFGPGTRLTVT.

The gene calls are TRBV7-2 and TRBJ1-1; a weak D match, TRBD1 (6 bases). Trimming removed 1 base at V and 3 bases at J, with 21 bases between. The CDR3 runs 18 residues. Per germline, CDR1 SGHTA and CDR2 FQGNSA. CDR3 in amino acids: CASSLVPDWGRGDTEAFF. The CDR3 nucleotides read TGTGCCAGCAGCTTAGTCCCAGACTGGGGCAGGGGTGACACTGAAGCTTTCTTT.

V is TRBV10-3 and J is TRBJ2-7, with D hard to call. The ends were cut back, 7 bases at V and 0 bases at J, with 10 bases in the middle. The CDR3 contains 13 residues. CDR1 and CDR2 from the germline V gene are ENHRY and SYGVKD. The chain's CDR3 is CAIMAVLSYEQYF. In DNA form, the CDR3 reads TGTGCCATCATGGCGGTCCTCTCCTACGAGCAGTACTTC.

This chain uses TRBV28 with TRBJ1-2; the D gene is possibly TRBD1 (6 bases). Trimming cost V 2 bases and J 4 bases, with 11 bases left between them. The CDR3 runs to 14 residues. Germline CDR1 MDHEN, CDR2 SYDVKM. Here the CDR3 reads CASSLRTDLYGYTF. DNA for the CDR3: TGTGCCAGCAGTTTAAGGACAGACCTCTATGGCTACACCTTC.

The rearrangement joins TRBV28 to TRBJ2-7; 7 bases match TRBD1. The trim removed 6 bases at V and 3 bases at J, leaving 8 bases unmatched. Germline CDR1 MDHEN, CDR2 SYDVKM. This CDR3 has 14 residues. CDR3 sequence reads: CASRYGRGIYEQYF. As DNA, the CDR3 is TGTGCCAGCAGATACGGCAGGGGGATCTACGAGCAGTACTTC.

The chain employs TRBV10-3 and TRBJ2-7, with 9 bases fitting TRBD1. Germline CDR1 reads ENHRY; CDR2 reads SYGVKD. The length of the CDR3 is 12 residues. Trimming cost V 6 bases and J 6 bases; bases outside gene matches: 3. Here the CDR3 reads CAISADRGEQYF. In DNA, the CDR3 is TGTGCCATCAGCGCGGACAGGGGCGAGCAGTACTTC.

The V call is TRBV6-5, the J call TRBJ1-2, with D possibly being TRBD1 (5 bases). This CDR3 has 16 residues. V dropped 3 bases and J dropped 3 bases, with 17 bases sitting between them. Germline V gene lookup returns CDR1 MNHEY and CDR2 SVGAGI. The CDR3 loop is CASSYSTRVVDYGYTF. CDR3 nucleotides: TGTGCCAGCAGTTATTCGACCAGGGTAGTGGACTATGGCTACACCTTC.

This rearrangement joins TRBV28 to TRBJ2-7; 7 bases are a match to TRBD2. Germline CDR1 reads MDHEN; CDR2 reads SYDVKM. This CDR3 contains 19 residues. After removal of 4 bases from V and 0 bases from J, the junction contained 18 bases not matched to a gene. Here the CDR3 DNA reads TGTGCCAGCAGTTACACTATATCCCTTCAGGGAGGGATCTCCTACGAGCAGTACTTC. Protein product: CASSYTISLQGGISYEQYF. The full variable domain, with the rest looked up from reference TRBV28 and TRBJ2-7, is DVKVTQSSRYLVKRTGEKVFLECVQDMDHENMFWYRQDPGLGLRLIYFSYDVKMKEKGDIPEGYSVSREKKERFSLILESASTNQTSMYLCASSYTISLQGGISYEQYFGPGTRLTVT.

V and J are TRBV2 and TRBJ1-6; D remains unclear. Per the germline V gene, CDR1 is SNHLY and CDR2 is FYNNEI. This CDR3 has 15 amino acids. V was trimmed by 3 bases and J by 7 bases, leaving 13 bases between them. DNA for the CDR3: TGTGCCAGCAGTGATCGCTCGGTGATCAATTCACCCCTCCACTTT. This gives the protein CASSDRSVINSPLHF.

This chain joins TRBV29-1 and TRBJ2-1; 14 bases align to TRBD2. The CDR3 runs 17 residues. Germline V gives CDR1 SQVTM, CDR2 ANQGSEA. The J segment lost 0 bases and the V segment lost 4 bases, leaving 5 bases of the junction unmatched. The CDR3 DNA is TGCAGCGTTGGGGGACTAGCGGGAGCCTTCTCCTACAATGAGCAGTTCTTC. It specifies CSVGGLAGAFSYNEQFF.

In this sample, this clone turned up a few times. This chain connects TRBV6-1 to TRBJ2-6, with D unresolved. V lost 4 bases to trimming and J lost 1 base, with 5 bases between them. The germline CDR1 and CDR2 sequences are MNHNS and SASEGT. This CDR3 is 14 amino acids long. This CDR3 reads CASSAVSGANVLTF. CDR3 DNA: TGTGCCAGCAGTGCGGTGTCTGGGGCCAACGTCCTGACTTTC.

The chain is built from TRBV10-1 and TRBJ1-2; tentative D call: TRBD1 (6 bases). Germline CDR1 WNHNN, CDR2 SYGVQD (reference sequence). CDR3 length: 13 residues. Trimming cost V 6 bases and J 4 bases, with 12 bases left between them. CDR3 loop: CASSAGDGYGYTF. Written as DNA, the CDR3 is TGCGCCAGCAGCGCAGGGGACGGCTATGGCTACACCTTC.

The V gene is TRBV19, the J gene TRBJ1-4, with no clear D. V gave up 3 bases and J gave up 2 bases, with 13 bases separating them. The CDR3 is 16 amino acids. Germline lookup yields CDR1 LNHDA and CDR2 SQIVND (reference sequence). The CDR3 region is CASSMRGSPTNEKLFF. In DNA, the CDR3 is TGTGCCAGTAGTATGCGCGGATCGCCTACTAATGAAAAACTGTTTTTT.

This clone was counted a single time. V and J are TRBV6-1 and TRBJ2-3; perhaps TRBD2 as D (6 bases). There are 16 residues in the CDR3. From germline, CDR1 is MNHNS and CDR2 SASEGT. V lost 2 bases, J lost 2 bases, and 14 bases lay in between. CDR3 residues: CASSEFGTQDTDTQYF. Here the CDR3 DNA reads TGTGCCAGCAGTGAATTCGGGACTCAAGACACAGATACGCAGTATTTT.

The genes are TRBV2 and TRBJ1-6; maybe TRBD1 (5 bases). CDR1 SNHLY and CDR2 FYNNEI come from the germline V gene. Deletions cut 4 bases from V and 8 bases from J, with 15 bases between. This CDR3 contains 15 residues. The CDR3 spells CASSGQGQGDSPLHF. The DNA for the CDR3 is TGTGCCAGCAGTGGGCAAGGACAAGGAGATTCACCCCTCCACTTT.

This chain joins TRBV7-2 and TRBJ2-7, with D hard to call. Germline V gives CDR1 SGHTA, CDR2 FQGNSA. The germline V and J ends were trimmed by 2 bases and 3 bases, with 8 bases remaining between them. This CDR3 has 13 residues. The CDR3 DNA reads TGTGCCAGCAGCTTACAGCGCCGCTACGAGCAGTACTTC. It specifies CASSLQRRYEQYF.

The genes are TRBV9 and TRBJ1-2; no clear D gene. Germline values: CDR1 SGDLS, CDR2 YYNGEE. CDR3 length: 15 residues. Trimming removed 0 bases from V and 4 bases from J, with 13 bases in between. The CDR3 coding sequence is TGTGCCAGCAGCGTAGGGGCAGAACGGGGCTATGGCTACACCTTC. Its translation: CASSVGAERGYGYTF.

V is TRBV2 and J is TRBJ1-2; 8 nucleotides agree with TRBD1. The CDR3 covers 13 residues. Germline V gives CDR1 SNHLY, CDR2 FYNNEI. Losses at the gene ends were 8 bases for V and 6 bases for J; bases not matched to a gene: 8. The CDR3 region is CASAAGGGNGYTF. The CDR3, as DNA: TGTGCCAGCGCGGCAGGGGGCGGGAATGGCTACACCTTC.

On this clone: Since no conserved phenylalanine or tryptophan closes the CDR3, a read error is the likely cause. No DNA is shown, since the ends of the CDR3 on it are uncertain; the CDR3 is the one TCRdb lists. J is TRBJ2-3 and V is TRBV7-9; the table's TRBD2 call for D was not verified on the DNA. The CDR3 spans 11 amino acids, including both terminal residues. Per the germline V gene, CDR1 is SEHNR and CDR2 is FQNEAQ (reference sequence). This CDR3 reads CASSSSRSSGV.

The chain uses TRBV5-6 and TRBJ2-7; 7 bases fit TRBD1. From germline, CDR1 is SGHDT and CDR2 YYEEEE. The CDR3 length is 14 residues. V was pared by 2 bases and J by 4 bases, with 6 bases of the junction left unmatched. In DNA, the CDR3 is TGTGCCAGCAGCTTCGGGACAGCCAAATACGAGCAGTACTTC. Encoded protein: CASSFGTAKYEQYF.

V and J are TRBV7-6 and TRBJ1-3; D uncertain. Germline values: CDR1 SGHVS, CDR2 FNYEAQ. V was shortened by 0 bases and J by 4 bases, with 13 bases between the two germline ends. The CDR3 consists of 16 residues. CDR3 DNA sequence: TGTGCCAGCAGCTTAGCATCGGCGGACTCGGGAAACACCATATATTTT. The encoded protein is CASSLASADSGNTIYF.

The chain joins TRBV28 to TRBJ1-2, with 8 bases fitting TRBD1. V lost 4 bases and J lost 0; bases outside the gene matches: 4. The CDR3 contains 15 residues. The V gene's germline CDR1 is MDHEN and CDR2 SYDVKM. Here the CDR3 reads CASSSLQGANYGYTF. CDR3 nucleotides: TGTGCCAGCAGTTCCCTACAGGGGGCTAACTATGGCTACACCTTC.

On this clone: Other DNA sequences within the sample encode an identical CDR3. The chain joins TRBV7-2 to TRBJ2-5; 12 bases match TRBD2. CDR1 and CDR2 (germline): SGHTA, FQGNSA. CDR3 length equals 15 residues. The J segment lost 5 bases and the V segment lost 5 bases, leaving 6 bases of the junction unmatched. CDR3 protein: CASSLLAGGRETQYF. The CDR3 coding sequence is TGTGCCAGCAGCCTACTAGCGGGGGGTAGGGAGACCCAGTACTTC.

The V and J genes are TRBV5-6 and TRBJ2-4, with 8 bases lining up with TRBD1. This CDR3 is 15 amino acids long. V trimming: 2 bases; J trimming: 1 base; junction bases outside the gene matches: 2. Germline CDR1 and CDR2: SGHDT and YYEEEE. The CDR3 here is CASSFRGLAKNIQYF. CDR3 bases: TGTGCCAGCAGCTTCAGGGGGCTGGCCAAAAACATTCAGTACTTC.